This TCR beta chain was captured by sequencing in a study of blood T cell repertoires in COVID-19. At the level of the study: Italy, Spain and the United States were the sources of the convalescent and acute COVID-19 samples. PBMCs, B-cell-depleted T cells, or T cells were the source of the cDNA or gDNA that made up the material.

CDR1 and CDR2 (germline): LGHDT, YNNKEL (reference sequence). CDR3 length equals 20 residues. In the study's own analysis: Nucleated cell number was recorded as an estimate derived from reference gene primer amplification. Here immunoSEQ multiplex PCR was the method, and the copy in TCRdb shows in-frame clones only, minus some. That table supplies the V and J calls and clone size; D and trimming were determined from the DNA. The data hold approximately 170,000 clones, with around four fifths observed a single time. The Seattle patients, enrolled during active infection, were followed longitudinally. About this clone: At one boundary the junction diverges from the germline segment, which might be a read error.

The chain combines TRBV3-1 (or the pseudogene TRBV3-2) with TRBJ2-5; TRBD2 matches 15 bases. The clonotype originates from a woman older than 75 with COVID-19, enrolled during active disease. The sequencing input was peripheral blood. The CDR3 nucleotides are TGTGCCAGCAGCCAACTGTCCGCGGCGGGACTAGCGGGGGGCCAAGGGACCCAGTACTTC. It yields the protein CASSQLSAAGLAGGQGTQYF.